The clone carrying this TCR beta chain was found a few times. The antigen remains undetermined. This entry is derived from a study of cytomegalovirus exposure and HLA in healthy donors. Findings and caveats of the study: CMV serostatus was the sole immune exposure data available. As a later analysis revealed, the rate of TCR association differed by HLA locus, with DRB1 most and HLA-C fewest.

This CDR3 is built from 15 residues. The germline V gene has CDR1 MNHEY and CDR2 SVGAGI. V was cut by 0 bases and J by 5 bases, with 10 bases left in between. The PCR made use of 60 Vbeta and 13 Jbeta primers. Sequencing was performed with immunoSEQ multiplex PCR; in TCRdb, only in-frame clones are kept and a portion is missing. The table includes roughly 100,000 clones, approximately 79% detected once. This receptor was obtained from a man aged 25 to 40 in good health and CMV-seropositive. The chain is built from TRBV6-5 and TRBJ2-2; D not resolved. The sequencing sample was made of PBMCs. This CDR3 reads CASSYSEFWTGELFF. The CDR3 DNA reads TGTGCCAGCAGTTACTCAGAGTTTTGGACCGGGGAGCTGTTTTTT.